The sequence of this TCR beta chain was determined in a study of brain metastases from non-small cell lung cancer. Data came from immunoSEQ multiplex PCR; TCRdb stores just in-frame clones and leaves some out. The table shows roughly 3,200 clones, with roughly 96% occurring only once. Trimming shortened V by 4 bases and J by 8 bases, and 17 bases separated the two germline ends. Germline V gene sequence: CDR1 MNHEY, CDR2 SMNVEV (reference sequence). The length of the CDR3 is 14 residues. The chain has TRBV27 and TRBJ1-1; a weak D match, TRBD1 (5 bases). Sequenced: tumor-adjacent normal tissue. The source is a donor aged 40 or older with non-small cell lung cancer. CDR3: CASSYNRWGREAFF. For the CDR3, the DNA is TGTGCCAGCAGTTATAACAGGTGGGGGAGGGAAGCTTTCTTT.